This T cell receptor (beta chain) was identified in a study of CD8 T cells in ankylosing spondylitis. On this clonotype: As yet, its antigen is unknown.

Study-wide results and caveats: Those disease-linked clones were CD8+; they were also relatively rare in peripheral blood. There was a TCR beta motif, made of eight highly homologous variants, that appeared characteristic of ankylosing spondylitis blood.

Each CDR3 protein is one row after TCRdb ran MiXCR on the 5' RACE reads. In the table there are some 840,000 distinct CDR3 sequences, 12% of which are singletons. Germline V lookup: CDR1 ENHRY, CDR2 SYGVKD. The CDR3 totals 13 residues. V was clipped by 6 bases and J by 0 bases, with 7 bases between them. The chain carries TRBV10-3 and TRBJ2-3; unclear D gene. Sequenced material: blood, either unsorted or a sorted T cell fraction (not recorded which). The clonotype was recovered from a male donor with ankylosing spondylitis. CDR3 sequence (DNA): TGTGCCATCAGCTGGGTTAGCACAGATACGCAGTATTTT. Its translation: CAISWVSTDTQYF.